Listed here are 22 T cell receptor beta chains from one sample, sequenced in a study of blood T cell repertoires in COVID-19. The table came from immunoSEQ multiplex PCR; TCRdb's copy has only in-frame clones and leaves some out. The sample holds about 670,000 clones, approximately 90% seen once. The sample taken for sequencing was peripheral blood. These receptors were obtained from a woman younger than 35 with acute or convalescent COVID-19.

The chain recombines TRBV5-1 with TRBJ2-5; 11 bases are a match to TRBD2. Germline V lookup: CDR1 SGHRS, CDR2 YFSETQ. J gave up 4 bases and V 0 bases, and 5 bases lay outside the gene matches. The CDR3 runs to 16 residues. CDR3 region: CASSLDVAGGRETQYF. The DNA of the CDR3 is TGCGCCAGCAGCTTGGATGTAGCGGGGGGGCGAGAGACCCAGTACTTC.

The rearrangement links TRBV2 to TRBJ1-2, with D tentatively TRBD1 (6 bases). Germline V gene data show CDR1 as SNHLY and CDR2 as FYNNEI. V lost 6 bases and J lost 3, with 14 bases in between. The CDR3 has 14 residues. The CDR3, as DNA: TGTGCCAGCAGACGGCAGGGGAGGGACTATGGCTACACCTTC. This translates into CASRRQGRDYGYTF.

V usage is TRBV7-2 and J usage is TRBJ2-1; tentatively, D is TRBD1 (6 bases). The CDR3 is 15 residues long. Germline V lookup: CDR1 SGHTA, CDR2 FQGNSA. V was shortened by 4 bases and J by 3 bases, with 13 bases between the two germline ends. CDR3 coding DNA: TGTGCCAGCAGCTCCCGGACAGCACTCTACAATGAGCAGTTCTTC. Residues: CASSSRTALYNEQFF.

The rearrangement uses TRBV7-3 and TRBJ1-5; unclear D gene. The CDR3 is 18 residues long. V lost 2 bases to trimming and J lost 0 bases, with 17 bases between them. Germline loops: CDR1 SGHTA, CDR2 FQGTGA. CDR3 DNA: TGTGCCAGCAGCTTACCCCCCTGGAGGAATTATAGCAATCAGCCCCAGCATTTT. Encoded protein: CASSLPPWRNYSNQPQHF.

The chain employs TRBV6-2 or TRBV6-3 and TRBJ2-5; tentative D call: TRBD1 (5 bases). The CDR3 loop spans 17 amino acids. Germline CDR1 and CDR2: MNHEY and SVGEGT. V was trimmed by 0 bases and J by 2 bases, leaving 16 bases between them. This chain's CDR3 is CASSYSTRGHLQETQYF. CDR3 nucleotides: TGTGCCAGCAGTTACTCCACTCGCGGACATTTACAAGAGACCCAGTACTTC.

The rearrangement uses TRBV5-4 and TRBJ2-7, with 11 bases identical to TRBD1. Per the germline V gene, CDR1 is SGHNT and CDR2 is YYREEE (reference sequence). V lost 4 bases to trimming and J lost 6 bases; unmatched junction nucleotides: 9. The CDR3 is 15 residues long. This CDR3 is CASSAGDRGNSEQYF. The CDR3 DNA reads as TGTGCCAGCAGCGCGGGGGACAGGGGGAACTCCGAGCAGTACTTC.

The rearrangement uses TRBV6-6 and TRBJ1-1; weak D call: TRBD1 (5 bases). Germline V gene sequence: CDR1 MNHNY, CDR2 SVGAGI (reference sequence). V lost 5 bases, J lost 4 bases, and 11 bases lay in between. The CDR3 extends over 13 amino acids. CDR3: CASSQSGGTEAFF. CDR3 DNA sequence: TGTGCCAGCAGTCAGTCGGGGGGCACTGAAGCTTTCTTT.

The V gene is TRBV5-4, the J gene TRBJ2-1, with 7 bases identical to TRBD2. Unmatched junction bases numbered 10, after V lost 2 bases and J lost 8 bases. There are 15 residues in the CDR3. Germline CDR1 and CDR2: SGHNT and YYREEE (reference sequence). In nucleotides, the CDR3 is TGTGCCAGCAGCTTCACGGTTGGGGAGGGCGATGAGCAGTTCTTC. This sequence encodes CASSFTVGEGDEQFF. Full variable domain (outside the CDR3, taken from reference TRBV5-4 and TRBJ2-1): ETGVTQSPTHLIKTRGQQVTLRCSSQSGHNTVSWYQQALGQGPQFIFQYYREEENGRGNFPPRFSGLQFPNYSSELNVNALELDDSALYLCASSFTVGEGDEQFFGPGTRLTVL.

This chain links TRBV27 with TRBJ1-5; D is uncertain. Germline loops: CDR1 MNHEY, CDR2 SMNVEV (reference sequence). Trimming left V 2 bases short and J 7 bases short, with 9 bases between. The CDR3 sequence is 13 residues long. The CDR3 DNA follows: TGTGCCAGCAGTTTAACGAGGGCACAGCCCCAGCATTTT. Its protein is CASSLTRAQPQHF.

This chain links TRBV6-2 or TRBV6-3 with TRBJ1-4; 8 bases agree with TRBD1. The CDR3 sequence is 15 residues long. Germline trimming cut 1 base from V and 8 bases from J; bases unmatched to any gene: 6. Germline CDR1 MNHEY, CDR2 SVGEGT. The CDR3 DNA sequence: TGTGCCAGCAGTTACTTGGCAGGGGGCAACGAAAAACTGTTTTTT. Amino acid sequence: CASSYLAGGNEKLFF.

The chain couples TRBV28 to TRBJ2-7, with 9 bases identical to TRBD1. CDR3 length: 16 residues. Germline-derived CDR1 and CDR2 are MDHEN and SYDVKM. V shed 3 bases, J shed 2 bases, and the junction held 8 bases outside the gene matches. The CDR3 nucleotides are TGTGCCAGCAGTTTGCTCCTCGGGACAGGGCCCTACGAGCAGTACTTC. This encodes CASSLLLGTGPYEQYF.

The chain links TRBV4-1 to TRBJ1-1; no firm D call. The CDR3 extends over 12 amino acids. Per the germline V gene, CDR1 is MGHRA and CDR2 is YSYEKL. V lost 0 bases and J lost 5, with 4 bases in between. Here the CDR3 reads CASSQERTEAFF. The CDR3 bases are TGCGCCAGCAGCCAAGAGAGGACTGAAGCTTTCTTT.

The chain joins TRBV25-1 to TRBJ1-2; no clear D gene. The CDR3 length is 14 residues. V lost 2 bases, J lost 4 bases, and 11 bases lay in between. Germline CDR1 and CDR2: MGHDK and SYGVNS. CDR3 in DNA: TGTGCCAGCAGTGAAATAACAGCAGTCTATGGCTACACCTTC. Protein product: CASSEITAVYGYTF.

The chain has TRBV5-1 and TRBJ2-1, with no clear D. Looked up from germline, CDR1 is SGHRS and CDR2 is YFSETQ. CDR3 length: 13 residues. V was pared by 2 bases and J by 5 bases, with 8 bases between. CDR3 coding DNA: TGCGCCAGCAGCTTCCAAACTAACAATGAGCAGTTCTTC. Translating it yields CASSFQTNNEQFF.

The chain recombines TRBV6-5 with TRBJ1-2; 9 positions agree with TRBD1. J was trimmed by 5 bases and V by 11 bases; bases with no gene match: 9. Germline-derived CDR1 and CDR2 are MNHEY and SVGAGI. The length of the CDR3 is 13 residues. The CDR3 nucleotides read TGTGCCGTATTGGACAGGGGAAGATATGGCTACACCTTC. This sequence encodes CAVLDRGRYGYTF.

The rearrangement links TRBV27 to TRBJ2-7; D gene unclear. This CDR3 spans 13 amino acids. Germline values: CDR1 MNHEY, CDR2 SMNVEV (reference sequence). The V gene lost 3 bases and the J gene lost 2 bases, with 8 bases spanning the gap. For the CDR3, the DNA is TGTGCCAGCAGTTTTGGGCAGACCTACGAGCAGTACTTC. This codes for CASSFGQTYEQYF.

The chain has TRBV5-6 and TRBJ2-7; TRBD1 matches 8 bases. The CDR3 covers 15 residues. In germline, CDR1 is SGHDT, CDR2 YYEEEE. Germline trimming cut 2 bases from V and 5 bases from J; bases unmatched to any gene: 9. The DNA of the CDR3 is TGTGCCAGCAGCTTTTACAGGGGGGTATCGGACGAGCAGTACTTC. The encoded protein is CASSFYRGVSDEQYF.

The chain recombines TRBV6-6 with TRBJ2-7, with a tentative D call TRBD2 (5 bases). There are 15 residues in the CDR3. V lost 6 bases, J lost 0 bases, and 15 bases lay in between. Germline lookup yields CDR1 MNHNY and CDR2 SVGAGI (reference sequence). CDR3 nucleotide sequence: TGTGCCAGCAGACCCACGGGAACTAGCTCCTACGAGCAGTACTTC. The encoded protein is CASRPTGTSSYEQYF.

This rearrangement joins TRBV6-5 to TRBJ1-4, with D unresolved. The CDR3 is 13 amino acids. Trimming stripped 7 bases from V and 4 bases from J, with 10 bases between. CDR1 is MNHEY, CDR2 SVGAGI, per germline. This chain's CDR3 is CASTWRVNEKLFF. CDR3 coding DNA: TGTGCCAGCACGTGGAGAGTTAATGAAAAACTGTTTTTT.

The V and J genes are TRBV19 and TRBJ2-7, with a weak D call TRBD1 (6 bases). Germline loops: CDR1 LNHDA, CDR2 SQIVND (reference sequence). Trimming pared 5 bases from V and 0 bases from J, leaving 11 bases between. CDR3 length: 14 residues. DNA for the CDR3: TGTGCCAGTAGTGCTGGACAGCGCTCCTACGAGCAGTACTTC. This gives the protein CASSAGQRSYEQYF.

This chain uses TRBV6-6 with TRBJ2-7; D is ambiguous. With 7 bases removed from V and 3 bases from J, the gap between germline ends came to 13 bases. CDR3 length equals 13 residues. Per germline, CDR1 MNHNY and CDR2 SVGAGI (reference sequence). CDR3 bases: TGTGCCAGCAAGCCCAACAGAAGCTACGAGCAGTACTTC. This translates into CASKPNRSYEQYF.

About this clone itself: The sample carries other DNA sequences with the same CDR3. The chain recombines TRBV6-5 with TRBJ1-2, with TRBD1 as a possible D gene (6 bases). The CDR3 is made up of 13 amino acids. With 6 bases removed from V and 2 bases from J, the gap between germline ends came to 10 bases. Per germline, CDR1 MNHEY and CDR2 SVGAGI. The CDR3 nucleotides read TGTGCCAGCAGGCAACAGGGCAACTATGGCTACACCTTC. Protein product: CASRQQGNYGYTF.